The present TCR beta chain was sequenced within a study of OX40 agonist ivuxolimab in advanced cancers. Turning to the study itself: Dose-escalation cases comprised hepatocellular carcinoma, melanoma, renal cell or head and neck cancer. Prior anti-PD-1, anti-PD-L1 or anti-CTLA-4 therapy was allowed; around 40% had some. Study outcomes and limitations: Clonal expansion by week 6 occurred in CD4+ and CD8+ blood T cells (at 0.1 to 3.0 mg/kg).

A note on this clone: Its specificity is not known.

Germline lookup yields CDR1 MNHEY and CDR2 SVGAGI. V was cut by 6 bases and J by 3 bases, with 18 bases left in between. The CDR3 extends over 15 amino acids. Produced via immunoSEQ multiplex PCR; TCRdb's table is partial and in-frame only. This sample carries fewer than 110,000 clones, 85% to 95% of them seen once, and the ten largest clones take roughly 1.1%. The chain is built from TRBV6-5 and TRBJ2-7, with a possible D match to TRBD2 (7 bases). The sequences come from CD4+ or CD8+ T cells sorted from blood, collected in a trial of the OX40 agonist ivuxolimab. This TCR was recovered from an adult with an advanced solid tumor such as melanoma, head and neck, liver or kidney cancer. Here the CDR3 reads CASSPGGGSFYEQYF. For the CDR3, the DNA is TGTGCCAGCAGCCCCGGGGGCGGGAGTTTCTACGAGCAGTACTTC.